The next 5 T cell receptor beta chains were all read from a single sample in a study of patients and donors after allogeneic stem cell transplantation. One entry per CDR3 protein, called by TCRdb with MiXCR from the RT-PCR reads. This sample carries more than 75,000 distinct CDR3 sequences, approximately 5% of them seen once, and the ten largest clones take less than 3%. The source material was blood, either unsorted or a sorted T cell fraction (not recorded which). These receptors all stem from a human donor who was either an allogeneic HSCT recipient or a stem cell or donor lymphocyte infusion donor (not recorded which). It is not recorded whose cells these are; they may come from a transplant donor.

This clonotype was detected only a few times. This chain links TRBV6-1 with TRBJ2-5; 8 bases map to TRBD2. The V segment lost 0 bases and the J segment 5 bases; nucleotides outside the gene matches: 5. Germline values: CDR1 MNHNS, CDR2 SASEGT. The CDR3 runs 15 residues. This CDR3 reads CASSEALAGGETQYF. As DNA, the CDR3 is TGTGCCAGCAGTGAAGCGCTAGCGGGCGGGGAGACCCAGTACTTC.

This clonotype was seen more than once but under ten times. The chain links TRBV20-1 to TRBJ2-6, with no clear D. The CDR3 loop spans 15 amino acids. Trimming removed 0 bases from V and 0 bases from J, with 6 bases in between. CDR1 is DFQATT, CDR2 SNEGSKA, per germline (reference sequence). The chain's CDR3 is CSAREVSSGANVLTF. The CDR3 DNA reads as TGCAGTGCTAGAGAGGTTAGCTCTGGGGCCAACGTCCTGACTTTC.

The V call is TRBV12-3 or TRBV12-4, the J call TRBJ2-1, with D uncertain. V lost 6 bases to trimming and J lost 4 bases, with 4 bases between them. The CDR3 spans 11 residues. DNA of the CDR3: TGTGCCAGCAGGCAGTACAATGAGCAGTTCTTC. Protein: CASRQYNEQFF.

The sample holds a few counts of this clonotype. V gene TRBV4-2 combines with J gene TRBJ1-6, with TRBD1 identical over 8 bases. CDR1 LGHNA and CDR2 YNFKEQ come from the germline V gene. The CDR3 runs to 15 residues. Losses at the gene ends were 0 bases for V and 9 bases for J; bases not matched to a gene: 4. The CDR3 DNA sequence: TGTGCCAGCAGCCAAGATTGGGACAGGAGTTCACCCCTCCACTTT. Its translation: CASSQDWDRSSPLHF.

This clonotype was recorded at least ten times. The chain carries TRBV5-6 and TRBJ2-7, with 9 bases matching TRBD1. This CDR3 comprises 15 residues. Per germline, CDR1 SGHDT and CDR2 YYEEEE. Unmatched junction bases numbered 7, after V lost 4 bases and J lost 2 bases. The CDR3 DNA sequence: TGTGCCAGCAGCCCGGGACAGGGTGAAGCCTACGAGCAGTACTTC. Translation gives CASSPGQGEAYEQYF.